This T cell receptor beta chain comes out of a study of blood T cell repertoires in COVID-19. Study background: The United States, Italy and Spain supplied acute and convalescent COVID-19 samples. T cells, B-cell-depleted T cells, or PBMCs provided the cDNA or gDNA that served as material.

Original processing methods: Using reference gene primer amplification, nucleated cell counts were estimated. Method: immunoSEQ multiplex PCR; TCRdb's copy keeps in-frame clones and lacks some. The DNA gave D and trimming, while V, J and clone size come from that table. The sample lists roughly 20,000 clones, approximately 92% seen once, with roughly 7.4% in the top ten. Germline values: CDR1 SQVTM, CDR2 ANQGSEA. The CDR3 is 12 amino acids. V lost 4 bases to trimming and J lost 7 bases, with 11 bases between them. The chain carries TRBV29-1 and TRBJ2-1; possible D gene TRBD2, 5 bases. The source material was peripheral blood. This TCR derives from a man between 65 and 80 years old with active COVID-19. CDR3: CSVGLPTNEQFF. The CDR3 nucleotides are TGCAGCGTTGGACTACCAACTAATGAGCAGTTCTTC.